The T cell receptor (beta chain) described here comes from a study of early T cells in non-severe SARS-CoV-2 infection. Across the whole study: Sequencing input comprised bulk RNA from unsorted whole blood; chain pairing was not available.

Each cDNA molecule carried a unique molecular identifier. MiXCR was run by TCRdb on the 5' RACE reads, yielding one entry per CDR3 protein. The repertoire includes roughly 56,000 distinct CDR3 sequences, less than 10% of them detected once, and over 1% sits in the top ten. Germline CDR1 reads GTSNPN; CDR2 reads SVGIG (reference sequence). The V gene lost 2 bases and the J gene lost 7 bases, with 14 bases spanning the gap. CDR3 size: 13 residues. The receptor's source is an adult who was a healthcare worker with PCR-confirmed SARS-CoV-2 infection or an uninfected control (not recorded which). This chain uses TRBV30 with TRBJ1-2, with a possible D match to TRBD1 (5 bases). The sample comprised whole blood. CDR3 residues: CAWSSTRVSGYTF. CDR3 sequence (DNA): TGTGCCTGGAGTAGTACCAGGGTCTCTGGCTACACCTTC.